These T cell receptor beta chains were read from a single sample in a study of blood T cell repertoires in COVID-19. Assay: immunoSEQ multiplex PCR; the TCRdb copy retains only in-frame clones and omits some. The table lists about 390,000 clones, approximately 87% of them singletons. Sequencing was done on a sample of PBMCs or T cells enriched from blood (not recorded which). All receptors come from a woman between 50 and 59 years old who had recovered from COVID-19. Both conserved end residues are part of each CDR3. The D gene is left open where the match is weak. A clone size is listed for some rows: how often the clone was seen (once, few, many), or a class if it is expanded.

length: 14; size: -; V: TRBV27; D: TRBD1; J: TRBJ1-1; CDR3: CASSFDRVNTEAFF; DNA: TGTGCCAGCAGTTTCGACAGGGTGAACACTGAAGCTTTCTTT
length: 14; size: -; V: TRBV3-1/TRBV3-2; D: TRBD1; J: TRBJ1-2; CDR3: CASSLGQGRYGYTF; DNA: TGTGCCAGCAGCCTCGGACAGGGGCGGTATGGCTACACCTTC
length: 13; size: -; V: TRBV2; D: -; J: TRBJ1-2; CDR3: CASSYDPGGGYTF; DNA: TGTGCCAGCAGCTACGACCCGGGTGGTGGCTACACCTTC
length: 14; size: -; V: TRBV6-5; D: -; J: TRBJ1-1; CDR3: CASSQTGTNTEAFF; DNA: TGTGCCAGCAGCCAGACAGGAACTAACACTGAAGCTTTCTTT
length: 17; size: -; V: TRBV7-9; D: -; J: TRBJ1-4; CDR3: CASSPFGVGVTNEKLFF; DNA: TGTGCCAGCAGCCCCTTCGGTGTAGGGGTTACTAATGAAAAACTGTTTTTT
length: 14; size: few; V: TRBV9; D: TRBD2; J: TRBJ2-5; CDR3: CASSVGSGGETQYF; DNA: TGTGCCAGCAGCGTAGGTAGCGGGGGAGAGACCCAGTACTTC
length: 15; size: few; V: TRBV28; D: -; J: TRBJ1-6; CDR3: CASSLTGGTSSPLHF; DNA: TGTGCCAGCAGTTTAACGGGGGGCACTAGTTCACCCCTCCACTTT
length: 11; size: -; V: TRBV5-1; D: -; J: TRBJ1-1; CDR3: CASTSTGEAFF; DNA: TGCGCCAGCACTAGTACGGGTGAAGCTTTCTTT
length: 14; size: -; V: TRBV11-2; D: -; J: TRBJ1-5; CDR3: CASSLGMGSQPQHF; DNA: TGTGCCAGCAGCTTAGGGATGGGGAGTCAGCCCCAGCATTTT
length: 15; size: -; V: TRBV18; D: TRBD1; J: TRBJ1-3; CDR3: CASSKDRASGNTIYF; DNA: TGTGCCAGCTCAAAGGACAGGGCGTCCGGAAACACCATATATTTT
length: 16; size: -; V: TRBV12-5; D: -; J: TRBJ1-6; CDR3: CASGLVDRSYNSPLHF; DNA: TGTGCTAGTGGTTTGGTAGACAGATCCTATAATTCACCCCTCCACTTT
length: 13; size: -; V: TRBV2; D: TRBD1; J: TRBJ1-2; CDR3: CASSWDSGYGYTF; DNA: TGTGCCAGCAGTTGGGACAGTGGCTATGGCTACACCTTC
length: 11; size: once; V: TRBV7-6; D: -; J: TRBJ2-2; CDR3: CASSLTGELFF; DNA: TGTGCCAGCAGTCTTACCGGGGAGCTGTTTTTT
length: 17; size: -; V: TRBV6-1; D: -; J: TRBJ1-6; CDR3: CASSELRGDINNSPLHF; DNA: TGTGCCAGCAGTGAATTGAGAGGGGACATAAACAATTCACCCCTCCACTTT
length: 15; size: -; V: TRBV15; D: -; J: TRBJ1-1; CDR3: CATSREGQGNTEAFF; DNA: TGTGCCACCAGCAGAGAGGGGCAGGGGAACACTGAAGCTTTCTTT
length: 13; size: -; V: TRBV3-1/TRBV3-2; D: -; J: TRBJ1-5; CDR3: CASSHVRAQPQHF; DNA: TGTGCCAGCAGCCATGTCAGGGCTCAGCCCCAGCATTTT
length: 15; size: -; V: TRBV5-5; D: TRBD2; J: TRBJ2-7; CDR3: CASSYSGGLTYEQYF; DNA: TGTGCCAGCAGCTATAGCGGGGGGCTTACCTACGAGCAGTACTTC
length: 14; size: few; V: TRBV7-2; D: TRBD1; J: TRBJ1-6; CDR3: CASSFARGNSPLHF; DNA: TGTGCCAGCAGCTTCGCCAGGGGGAATTCACCCCTCCACTTT
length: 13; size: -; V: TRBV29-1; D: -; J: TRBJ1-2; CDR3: CSVVTGSGYGYTF; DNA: TGCAGCGTTGTAACAGGGTCGGGCTATGGCTACACCTTC
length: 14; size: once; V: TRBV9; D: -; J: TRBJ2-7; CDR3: CASSGGHNSYEQYF; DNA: TGTGCCAGCAGCGGGGGACACAACTCCTACGAGCAGTACTTC
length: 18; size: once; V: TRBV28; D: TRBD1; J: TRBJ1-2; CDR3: CASSPLLDTGARNYGYTF; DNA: TGTGCCAGCAGTCCCCTCCTCGATACAGGGGCGAGAAACTATGGCTACACCTTC
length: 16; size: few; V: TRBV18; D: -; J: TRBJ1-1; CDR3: CASSPRQTGRATEAFF; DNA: TGTGCCAGCTCACCACGCCAAACAGGCCGGGCCACTGAAGCTTTCTTT
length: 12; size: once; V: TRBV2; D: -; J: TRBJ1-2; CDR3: CASSDRGYGYTF; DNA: TGTGCCAGCAGTGATCGGGGGTACGGCTACACCTTC